The 13 T cell receptor beta chains below come from one sample, sequenced in a study of blood T cell repertoires in COVID-19. The method was immunoSEQ multiplex PCR; TCRdb's version includes in-frame clones alone and lacks a portion of them. The sample yields approximately 110,000 clones, approximately 81% seen once. The sample was peripheral blood. The source of these receptors is a human donor in a cohort sampled during active COVID-19.

J is TRBJ2-1 and V is TRBV19; 7 bases agree with TRBD2. Trimming at V came to 1 base and at J to 6 bases, leaving 6 bases not matched to a gene. Germline CDR1 reads LNHDA; CDR2 reads SQIVND (reference sequence). The CDR3 is 15 amino acids. As DNA, the CDR3 is TGTGCCAGTAGTATAGTGGGGGGGGTTCTCAATGAGCAGTTCTTC. Its protein is CASSIVGGVLNEQFF.

The chain has TRBV3-1 (or the pseudogene TRBV3-2) and TRBJ1-5; 9 nucleotides agree with TRBD1. The CDR3 contains 15 residues. The V gene's germline CDR1 is LGHDT and CDR2 YNNKEL (reference sequence). V shed 7 bases and J 5 bases; nucleotides not matched to a gene: 9. Written as DNA, the CDR3 is TGTGCCAGCACCCCCCGTAGACAGGGGGATCAGCCCCAGCATTTT. Its translation is CASTPRRQGDQPQHF.

The V and J genes are TRBV7-9 and TRBJ2-7; the D gene is possibly TRBD2 (6 bases). The germline V gene has CDR1 SEHNR and CDR2 FQNEAQ (reference sequence). CDR3 size: 12 residues. Trimming pared 1 base from V and 6 bases from J, leaving 7 bases between. CDR3 in amino acids: CASSLGGGEQYF. The CDR3 nucleotides read TGTGCCAGCAGCTTAGGGGGAGGCGAGCAGTACTTC.

J is TRBJ2-1 and V is TRBV9; TRBD2 matches 9 bases. Germline CDR1 and CDR2: SGDLS and YYNGEE. The CDR3 sequence is 15 residues long. V gave up 0 bases and J gave up 6 bases; unmatched junction bases: 4. CDR3 bases: TGTGCCAGCAGCGTAGTGAGCGGGGGGTTCAATGAGCAGTTCTTC. It is translated as CASSVVSGGFNEQFF.

This chain uses TRBV7-2 with TRBJ1-4; D is ambiguous. The V and J ends lost 0 bases and 8 bases respectively, with 7 bases between them. CDR1 is SGHTA, CDR2 FQGNSA, per germline. This CDR3 region has 13 residues. CDR3 DNA: TGTGCCAGCAGCTTAGCTGTCCGGGAAAAACTGTTTTTT. Protein sequence: CASSLAVREKLFF.

The chain employs TRBV14 and TRBJ1-1, with TRBD1 matching 9 bases. CDR1 SGHDN and CDR2 FVKESK come from the germline V gene. The CDR3 covers 15 residues. The trim removed 6 bases at V and 6 bases at J, leaving 11 bases unmatched. CDR3: CASSRQDRGVPEAFF. The CDR3 DNA follows: TGTGCCAGCAGTCGACAGGACAGGGGTGTTCCTGAAGCTTTCTTT.

This rearrangement joins TRBV2 to TRBJ2-7; 11 bases line up with TRBD2. The CDR3 has 15 residues. Trimming at V came to 5 bases and at J to 4 bases, leaving 7 bases not matched to a gene. The germline CDR1 and CDR2 sequences are SNHLY and FYNNEI. The CDR3 DNA sequence: TGTGCCAGCAGTCGTCTGGCTAGCGGGGGGTACGAGCAGTACTTC. Translating it yields CASSRLASGGYEQYF.

This clone was seen just once. The chain is built from TRBV7-2 and TRBJ1-6; possible D gene TRBD1, 6 bases. Germline-derived CDR1 and CDR2 are SGHTA and FQGNSA. This CDR3 contains 13 residues. The germline V and J ends were trimmed by 5 bases and 11 bases, with 13 bases remaining between them. The CDR3 DNA follows: TGTGCCAGCAGCCCTGGACAGTTTACACCCCTCCACTTT. Residues: CASSPGQFTPLHF.

The chain uses TRBV5-1 and TRBJ1-1; TRBD1 matches at 11 bases. CDR3 size: 15 residues. With 0 bases clipped from V and 6 bases from J, the junction kept 4 bases outside the gene matches. Germline V gene data show CDR1 as SGHRS and CDR2 as YFSETQ. The CDR3 DNA sequence: TGCGCCAGCAGCTTGGGTGGACAGGGGGCCCCTGAAGCTTTCTTT. Protein: CASSLGGQGAPEAFF.

The chain is built from TRBV27 and TRBJ2-1; 8 bases map to TRBD1. Germline CDR1 and CDR2: MNHEY and SMNVEV (reference sequence). The V gene end was trimmed by 5 bases and the J gene end by 15 bases; junction bases not matched to a gene: 9. The CDR3 loop spans 12 amino acids. DNA of the CDR3: TGTGCCAGCAGTCTCCGGACAGGGTGGCTGTTCTTC. Amino acids: CASSLRTGWLFF.

This clone was counted a few times. This chain links TRBV6-2 or TRBV6-3 with TRBJ1-2, with TRBD1 as a possible D gene (6 bases). In germline, CDR1 is MNHEY, CDR2 SVGEGT. V lost 4 bases, J lost 8 bases, and 11 bases lay in between. The CDR3 spans 12 residues. The CDR3 spells CASSSGGPGYTF. The CDR3, as DNA: TGTGCCAGCAGTTCGGGGGGCCCAGGCTACACCTTC.

The rearrangement uses TRBV11-2 and TRBJ1-1; the match to TRBD1 covers 7 bases. Germline V gene lookup returns CDR1 SGHAT and CDR2 FQNNGV. Trimming removed 6 bases from V and 1 base from J; junction bases left unmatched: 8. The CDR3 extends over 15 amino acids. CDR3 loop: CASRGGRTPNTEAFF. CDR3 in DNA: TGTGCCAGCAGAGGGGGCCGAACACCGAACACTGAAGCTTTCTTT.

This rearrangement joins TRBV7-2 to TRBJ2-4; a weak D match, TRBD1 (5 bases). Trimming removed 0 bases from V and 3 bases from J, with 6 bases in between. This CDR3 contains 14 residues. Germline V gene data show CDR1 as SGHTA and CDR2 as FQGNSA. In DNA, the CDR3 is TGTGCCAGCAGCTTAGCGCAGGGCAAAAACATTCAGTACTTC. Residues: CASSLAQGKNIQYF. Variable domain in full (rest from reference TRBV7-2 and TRBJ2-4): GAGVSQSPSNKVTEKGKDVELRCDPISGHTALYWYRQSLGQGLEFLIYFQGNSAPDKSGLPSDRFSAERTGGSVSTLTIQRTQQEDSAVYLCASSLAQGKNIQYFGAGTRLSVL.